The entry below gives a single T cell receptor (beta chain) sequence along with its context. Antigen: not known. The record originates from a study of cytomegalovirus exposure and HLA in healthy donors. The study ran its PCR with 60 Vbeta and 13 Jbeta primers. The data were produced by immunoSEQ multiplex PCR, yet TCRdb's version contains in-frame clones alone and is incomplete. The data show 100,000 to 150,000 clones, approximately 10% seen once. Findings and caveats of the study: A later analysis linked a missense DCLRE1C variant to TCR beta V- and J-gene trimming. An ancestry cluster, one associated with Asian ancestry, reportedly showed fewer N-insertions than the approximately 650-donor mean in a later analysis. Most observed TCR sequences were rare, whereas some public TCRs were detected in many donors.

V was pared by 4 bases and J by 1 base, with 10 bases between. CDR1 LNHDA and CDR2 SQIVND come from the germline V gene (reference sequence). The CDR3 is made up of 14 amino acids. Material for sequencing was PBMCs. The sequence was collected from a woman younger than 35 in good health and CMV-seropositive. This sequence joins TRBV19 and TRBJ2-5; unclear D gene. CDR3 protein: CASSNQWSQETQYF. The CDR3, as DNA: TGTGCCAGTAGTAACCAGTGGAGCCAAGAGACCCAGTACTTC.